Listed here are 2 T cell receptor beta chains from one sample, sequenced in a study of PD-L1 blockade in urothelial cancer. The time point was: pretreatment peripheral blood. This table comes from immunoSEQ multiplex PCR, and its TCRdb copy is limited to in-frame clones, with some not included. The sample shows almost 90,000 clones, roughly 89% of them seen only once. Source: PBMCs, taken around atezolizumab (anti-PD-L1) treatment. These receptors were taken from a man in his sixties with urothelial cancer.

Here the CDR3 DNA reads TGTGCCAGCAGCCCGCCCCTGGGGGGGGAGCATCCTGAAGCTTTCTTT. Its translation is CASSPPLGGEHPEAFF. The chain couples TRBV7-2 to TRBJ1-1, with D possibly matching TRBD1 (5 bases). CDR1 SGHTA and CDR2 FQGNSA come from the germline V gene. CDR3 length: 16 amino acids. The V and J ends lost 5 bases and 6 bases respectively, with 22 bases between them.

This clone was detected once. This chain joins TRBV18 and TRBJ2-3; 10 nucleotides match TRBD1. The CDR3 runs 18 residues. The J segment lost 3 bases and the V segment lost 3 bases, leaving 12 bases of the junction unmatched. Germline CDR1 and CDR2: KGHSH and LQKENI. The CDR3 here is CASSPGQGSIYGTDTQYF. The CDR3 nucleotides are TGTGCCAGCTCACCGGGACAGGGGTCGATCTACGGGACAGATACGCAGTATTTT.